This T cell receptor beta chain was captured in a study of cytomegalovirus exposure and HLA in healthy donors. General study findings and limits: A missense variant in DCLRE1C was later tied to TCR beta V- and J-gene trimming. Later analysis identified several of the most significant clusters that appeared linked to common viral pathogens.

Comments on this clone: The target antigen is unknown.

In the PCR, 60 Vbeta and 13 Jbeta primers were used. The assay was immunoSEQ multiplex PCR, and TCRdb's table has in-frame clones only and misses some. The data contain fewer than 150,000 clones, 70% to 75% of them singletons. Germline CDR1 LNHDA, CDR2 SQIVND (reference sequence). The CDR3 is made up of 14 amino acids. The ends were cut back, 7 bases at V and 1 base at J, with 13 bases in the middle. The origin of this receptor is a woman between 35 and 50 years old in good health and CMV-seronegative. What was sequenced was PBMCs. This chain links TRBV19 with TRBJ1-1; a weak D match, TRBD1 (5 bases). CDR3 amino acids: CASTRDGGNTEAFF. The CDR3 DNA reads as TGTGCCAGTACCAGGGACGGGGGGAACACTGAAGCTTTCTTT.